This TCR beta chain was recovered during a study of siplizumab effects on memory and regulatory T cells. The CDR3 covers 17 residues. The V gene lost 1 base and the J gene lost 1 base, with 15 bases spanning the gap. Germline values: CDR1 SGHDT, CDR2 YYEEEE. Study outcomes and limitations: Memory T cells appeared less diverse than naive cells, which seemed to contribute substantially to alloresponse. Relative to controls at 26.9%, mappable alloreactive CD4+ clones exhibited a mean Treg-derived proportion of approximately 62% with siplizumab. Tregs that proliferated in siplizumab cultures did not have their suppressive function confirmed.

Remarks on this clone: The antigen is not known.

TCR templates, roughly 100,000 per sample, were assayed. Only in-frame clones appear in the TCRdb table, and some are missing; sequencing was by immunoSEQ multiplex PCR. This table holds more than 95,000 clones, 85% to 95% found once. The specimen was Tregs sorted from blood. The chain carries TRBV5-6 and TRBJ1-5; D call uncertain. The receptor comes from a human donor in good health. The CDR3 protein is CASSLYFGEGSNQPQHF. DNA of the CDR3: TGTGCCAGCAGCTTGTATTTCGGGGAAGGGAGCAATCAGCCCCAGCATTTT. Full variable domain (outside the CDR3, taken from reference TRBV5-6 and TRBJ1-5): DAGVTQSPTHLIKTRGQQVTLRCSPKSGHDTVSWYQQALGQGPQFIFQYYEEEERQRGNFPDRFSGHQFPNYSSELNVNALLLGDSALYLCASSLYFGEGSNQPQHFGDGTRLSIL.